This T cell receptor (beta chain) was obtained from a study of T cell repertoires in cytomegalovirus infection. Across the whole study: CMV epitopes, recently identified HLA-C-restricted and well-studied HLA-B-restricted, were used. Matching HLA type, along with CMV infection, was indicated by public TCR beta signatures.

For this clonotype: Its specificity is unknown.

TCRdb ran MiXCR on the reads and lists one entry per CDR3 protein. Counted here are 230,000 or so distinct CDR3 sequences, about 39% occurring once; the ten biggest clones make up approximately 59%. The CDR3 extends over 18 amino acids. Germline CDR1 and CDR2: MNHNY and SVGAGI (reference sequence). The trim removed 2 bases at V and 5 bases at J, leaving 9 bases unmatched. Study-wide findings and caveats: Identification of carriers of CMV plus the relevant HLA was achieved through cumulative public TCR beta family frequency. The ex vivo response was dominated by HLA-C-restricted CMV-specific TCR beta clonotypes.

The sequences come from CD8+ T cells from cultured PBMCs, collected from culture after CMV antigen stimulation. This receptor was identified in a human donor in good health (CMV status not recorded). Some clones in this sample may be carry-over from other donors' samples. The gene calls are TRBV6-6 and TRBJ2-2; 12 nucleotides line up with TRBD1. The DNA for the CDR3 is TGTGCCAGCAGTTACCCGGTGGGACAGGGGGCAAGGACCGGGGAGCTGTTTTTT. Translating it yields CASSYPVGQGARTGELFF.